This T cell receptor beta chain was retrieved from a study of blood T cell repertoires in COVID-19. At the level of the study: The United States, Italy and Spain provided the acute and convalescent COVID-19 samples. Nucleic acid was either cDNA or gDNA, and it came from T cells, B-cell-depleted T cells, or PBMCs.

V trimming: 6 bases; J trimming: 6 bases; junction bases outside the gene matches: 5. The CDR3 totals 13 residues. This table comes from immunoSEQ multiplex PCR, and its TCRdb copy is limited to in-frame clones, with some not included. Among around 280,000 clones listed, about 90% were seen once. The sample consisted of peripheral blood. This chain links TRBV12-3 or TRBV12-4 with TRBJ2-3, with 8 bases matching TRBD2. This clonotype was obtained from a woman in her 30s with COVID-19, enrolled during active disease. CDR3: CASSRGGVDTQYF. The CDR3 DNA reads TGTGCCAGCAGCCGGGGGGGCGTCGATACGCAGTATTTT.